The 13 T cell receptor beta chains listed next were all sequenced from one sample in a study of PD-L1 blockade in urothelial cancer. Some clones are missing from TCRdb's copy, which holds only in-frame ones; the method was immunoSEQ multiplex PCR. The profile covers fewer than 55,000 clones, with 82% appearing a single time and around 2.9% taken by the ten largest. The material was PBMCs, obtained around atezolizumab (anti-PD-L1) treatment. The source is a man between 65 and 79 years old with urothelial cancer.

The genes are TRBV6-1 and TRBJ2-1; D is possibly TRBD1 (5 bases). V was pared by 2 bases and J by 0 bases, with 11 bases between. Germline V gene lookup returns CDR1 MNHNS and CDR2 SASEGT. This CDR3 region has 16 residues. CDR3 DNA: TGTGCCAGCAGTGAAATGAGGCAGGGCTCCTACAATGAGCAGTTCTTC. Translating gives CASSEMRQGSYNEQFF.

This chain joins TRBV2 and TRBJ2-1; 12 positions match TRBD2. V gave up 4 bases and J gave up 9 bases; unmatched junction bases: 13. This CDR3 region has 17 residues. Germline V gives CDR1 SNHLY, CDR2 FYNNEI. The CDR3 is CASSGLKRLAGESEQFF. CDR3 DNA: TGTGCCAGCAGTGGGTTAAAAAGACTAGCGGGAGAAAGTGAGCAGTTCTTC.

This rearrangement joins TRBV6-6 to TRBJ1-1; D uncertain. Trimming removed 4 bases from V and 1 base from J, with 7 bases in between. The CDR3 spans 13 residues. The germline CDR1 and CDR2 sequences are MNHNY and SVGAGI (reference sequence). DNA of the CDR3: TGTGCCAGCAGTTTCGCCGGGAACACTGAAGCTTTCTTT. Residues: CASSFAGNTEAFF.

CDR3 nucleotides: TGTGCCAGCAAACCGGGACTAGCGCCCCAAGAGACCCAGTACTTC. Its protein is CASKPGLAPQETQYF. The V and J genes are TRBV9 and TRBJ2-5; TRBD2 matches 10 bases. Germline V CDR1 and CDR2: SGDLS, YYNGEE. The trim removed 6 bases at V and 1 base at J, leaving 6 bases unmatched. CDR3 length: 15 residues.

This CDR3 is CASSWRGLGPGELFF. In DNA form, the CDR3 reads TGTGCCAGCAGTTGGCGGGGGTTAGGGCCCGGGGAGCTGTTTTTT. This chain uses TRBV6-5 with TRBJ2-2; the match to TRBD2 covers 7 bases. Trimming at V came to 4 bases and at J to 6 bases, leaving 8 bases not matched to a gene. The V gene's germline CDR1 is MNHEY and CDR2 SVGAGI. The CDR3 has 15 amino acids.

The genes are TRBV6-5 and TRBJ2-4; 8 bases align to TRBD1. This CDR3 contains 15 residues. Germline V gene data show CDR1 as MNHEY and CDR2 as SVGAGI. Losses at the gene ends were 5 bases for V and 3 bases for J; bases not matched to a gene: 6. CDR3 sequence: CASSPHDRGKNIQYF. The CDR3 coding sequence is TGTGCCAGCAGTCCCCACGACAGGGGCAAAAACATTCAGTACTTC.

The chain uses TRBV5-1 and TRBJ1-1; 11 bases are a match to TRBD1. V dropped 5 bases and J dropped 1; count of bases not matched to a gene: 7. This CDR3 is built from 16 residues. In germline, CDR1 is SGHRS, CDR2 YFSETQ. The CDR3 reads CASRRTGGAGNTEAFF. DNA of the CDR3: TGCGCCAGCAGGCGGACAGGGGGCGCCGGGAACACTGAAGCTTTCTTT.

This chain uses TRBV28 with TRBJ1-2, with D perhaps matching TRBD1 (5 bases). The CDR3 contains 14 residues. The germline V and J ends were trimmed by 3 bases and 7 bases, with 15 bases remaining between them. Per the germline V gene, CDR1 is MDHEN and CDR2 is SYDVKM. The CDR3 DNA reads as TGTGCCAGCAGTTTCCGCACCCGGCAGGGTGGCTACACCTTC. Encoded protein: CASSFRTRQGGYTF.

For the CDR3, the DNA is TGTGCCAGCAGCTCGGACAGGCCCGGGGAGCTGTTTTTT. Translation: CASSSDRPGELFF. The J gene is TRBJ2-2, the V gene TRBV5-4; 7 nucleotides match TRBD1. This CDR3 is 13 amino acids long. Germline loops: CDR1 SGHNT, CDR2 YYREEE (reference sequence). The ends lost 3 bases at V and 6 bases at J; junction bases unmatched: 2.

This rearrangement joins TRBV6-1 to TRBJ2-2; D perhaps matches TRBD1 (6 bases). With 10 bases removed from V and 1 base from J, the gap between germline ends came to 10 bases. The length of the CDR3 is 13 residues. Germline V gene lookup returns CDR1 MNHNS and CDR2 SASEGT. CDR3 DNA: TGTGCCAATGGCAGGGGGAACACCGGGGAGCTGTTTTTT. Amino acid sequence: CANGRGNTGELFF.

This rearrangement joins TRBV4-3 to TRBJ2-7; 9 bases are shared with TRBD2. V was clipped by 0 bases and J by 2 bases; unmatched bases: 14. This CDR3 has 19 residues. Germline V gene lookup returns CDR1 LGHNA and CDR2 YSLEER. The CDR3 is CASSQELSGAGGGTYEQYF. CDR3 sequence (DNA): TGCGCCAGCAGCCAAGAATTGTCTGGAGCGGGGGGCGGGACCTACGAGCAGTACTTC.

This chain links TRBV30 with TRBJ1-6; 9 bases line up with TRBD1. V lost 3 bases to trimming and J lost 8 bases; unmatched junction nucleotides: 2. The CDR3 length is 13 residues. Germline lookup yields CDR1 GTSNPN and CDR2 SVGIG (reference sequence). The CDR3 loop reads CAWRRTGDSPLHF. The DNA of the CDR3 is TGTGCCTGGAGGAGGACAGGGGATTCACCCCTCCACTTT.

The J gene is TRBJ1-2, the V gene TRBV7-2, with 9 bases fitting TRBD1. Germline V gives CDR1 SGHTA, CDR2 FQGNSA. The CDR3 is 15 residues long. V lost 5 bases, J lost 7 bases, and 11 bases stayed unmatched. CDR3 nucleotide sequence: TGTGCCAGCAGCCTCGCGGGACAGGGTACAGGTGGCTACACCTTC. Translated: CASSLAGQGTGGYTF. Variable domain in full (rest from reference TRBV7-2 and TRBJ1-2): GAGVSQSPSNKVTEKGKDVELRCDPISGHTALYWYRQSLGQGLEFLIYFQGNSAPDKSGLPSDRFSAERTGGSVSTLTIQRTQQEDSAVYLCASSLAGQGTGGYTFGSGTRLTVV.